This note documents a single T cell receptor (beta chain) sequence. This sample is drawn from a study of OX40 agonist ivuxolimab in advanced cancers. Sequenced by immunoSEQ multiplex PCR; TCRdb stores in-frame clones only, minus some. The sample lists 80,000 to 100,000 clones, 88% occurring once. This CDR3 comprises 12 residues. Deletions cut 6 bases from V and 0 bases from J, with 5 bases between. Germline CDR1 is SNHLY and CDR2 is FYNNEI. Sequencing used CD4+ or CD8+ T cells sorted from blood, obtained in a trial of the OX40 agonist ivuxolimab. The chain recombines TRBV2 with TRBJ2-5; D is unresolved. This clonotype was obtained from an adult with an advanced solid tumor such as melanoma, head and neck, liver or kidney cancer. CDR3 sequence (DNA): TGTGCCAGCAGCCGGAACCAAGAGACCCAGTACTTC. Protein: CASSRNQETQYF.